The 19 T cell receptor beta chains presented below share a single source sample, sequenced in a study of monozygotic twins with inflammatory bowel disease. TCRdb re-called the 5' RACE reads and shows each CDR3 protein once, DNA omitted. Here the sample table reports 300,000 to 400,000 distinct CDR3 sequences. Sequencing used blood. Receptors were obtained from a human donor with ulcerative colitis or Crohn's disease, or a healthy co-twin of an affected twin (not recorded which).

The chain combines TRBV20-1 with TRBJ2-2. The CDR3 sequence is 15 residues long. Germline values: CDR1 DFQATT, CDR2 SNEGSKA (reference sequence). CDR3 protein: CSANRVSADDGELFF.

The chain has TRBV5-4 and TRBJ2-7; TCRdb's assignment of TRBD2 cannot be checked, as there is no DNA. This CDR3 contains 20 residues. Looked up from germline, CDR1 is SGHNT and CDR2 is YYREEE (reference sequence). The CDR3 sequence is CASSFYICSASRGTAYEQYF.

This chain joins TRBV4-2 and TRBJ2-3. Germline-derived CDR1 and CDR2 are LGHNA and YNFKEQ. The CDR3 extends over 14 amino acids. The CDR3 sequence is CASSQALGAYTQYF.

The chain recombines TRBV9 with TRBJ2-2; TCRdb reports TRBD1, a call that lacks DNA to check it against. Germline V gene lookup returns CDR1 SGDLS and CDR2 YYNGEE. CDR3 length equals 16 residues. The CDR3 loop reads CASSALDRGSPGELFF. The variable domain in full, completed from reference TRBV9 and TRBJ2-2, reads DSGVTQTPKHLITATGQRVTLRCSPRSGDLSVYWYQQSLDQGLQFLIQYYNGEERAKGNILERFSAQQFPDLHSELNLSSLELGDSALYFCASSALDRGSPGELFFGEGSRLTVL.

The chain couples TRBV6-2 or TRBV6-3 to TRBJ2-1. Germline loops: CDR1 MNHEY, CDR2 SVGEGT. CDR3 length: 14 amino acids. The CDR3 region is CASSYVHQYNEQFF.

The chain couples TRBV5-1 to TRBJ2-6. The germline V gene has CDR1 SGHRS and CDR2 YFSETQ. This CDR3 is built from 16 residues. CDR3 in amino acids: CASSFIRSSGANVLTF.

The chain joins TRBV28 to TRBJ2-7; TCRdb calls TRBD1, which cannot be checked without DNA. The CDR3 spans 15 residues. From germline, CDR1 is MDHEN and CDR2 SYDVKM. CDR3 amino acids: CASTGGRQGSYEQYF.

The chain combines TRBV20-1 with TRBJ1-6; as DNA is missing, the TRBD1 call by TCRdb cannot be tested. There are 14 residues in the CDR3. CDR1 and CDR2 from the germline V gene are DFQATT and SNEGSKA (reference sequence). CDR3 residues: CSPKGGSINSPLHF.

The chain has TRBV6-5 and TRBJ2-1; TCRdb calls TRBD1, which cannot be checked without DNA. CDR1 MNHEY and CDR2 SVGAGI come from the germline V gene. The CDR3 length is 15 residues. The CDR3 loop reads CASSYRDRASNEQFF.

This sequence joins TRBV4-2 and TRBJ2-1. The length of the CDR3 is 16 residues. Germline values: CDR1 LGHNA, CDR2 YNFKEQ. The CDR3 here is CASSQLVVSANNEQFF.

The chain uses TRBV18 and TRBJ2-3; lacking DNA, the TRBD1 call made by TCRdb goes unchecked. Germline CDR1 and CDR2: KGHSH and LQKENI. This CDR3 is 14 amino acids long. CDR3 in amino acids: CASSPSGWEDTQYF. Based on the CDR3 plus reference TRBV18 and TRBJ2-3, the full variable domain is NAGVMQNPRHLVRRRGQEARLRCSPMKGHSHVYWYRQLPEEGLKFMVYLQKENIIDESGMPKERFSAEFPKEGPSILRIQQVVRGDSAAYFCASSPSGWEDTQYFGPGTRLTVL.

The V gene is TRBV4-2, the J gene TRBJ1-6. There are 12 residues in the CDR3. Germline CDR1 reads LGHNA; CDR2 reads YNFKEQ. CDR3 in amino acids: CASSQGGSPLHF.

The chain combines TRBV20-1 with TRBJ2-1; no DNA is available, so the TRBD1 call from TCRdb remains unchecked. The germline gives CDR1 DFQATT, CDR2 SNEGSKA (reference sequence). This CDR3 has 15 residues. CDR3 sequence: CSASRTAHELNEQFF.

This chain connects TRBV19 to TRBJ1-6. There are 14 residues in the CDR3. Per germline, CDR1 LNHDA and CDR2 SQIVND (reference sequence). CDR3 loop: CASSISVWYSPLHF.

The gene calls are TRBV12-3 or TRBV12-4 and TRBJ2-3. This CDR3 region has 16 residues. CDR3 sequence reads: CASSLGTGVSTDTQYF.

This rearrangement joins TRBV19 to TRBJ2-7; the D call from TCRdb, TRBD2, cannot be confirmed without DNA. Germline V gene lookup returns CDR1 LNHDA and CDR2 SQIVND (reference sequence). There are 14 residues in the CDR3. The CDR3 reads CASTAAGGFVEQYF.

The CDR3 loop reads CASSWDSGPDTQYF. This chain connects TRBV18 to TRBJ2-3; TCRdb selects TRBD2, and the lack of DNA leaves this call unchecked. The CDR3 consists of 14 residues. In germline, CDR1 is KGHSH, CDR2 LQKENI.

The rearrangement uses TRBV4-3 and TRBJ1-6; TCRdb names TRBD1, which stays unverified in the absence of DNA. Germline CDR1 and CDR2: LGHNA and YSLEER. The CDR3 is made up of 16 amino acids. The CDR3 is CASSQDEGVGYSPLHF.

The rearrangement joins TRBV28 to TRBJ2-2; lacking DNA, the TRBD1 call made by TCRdb goes unchecked. Germline CDR1 and CDR2: MDHEN and SYDVKM. The CDR3 runs 16 residues. The CDR3 is CASSLGQGMNTGELFF.